Following are 29 T cell receptor beta chains from one sample sequenced in a study of blood T cell repertoires in COVID-19. TCRdb's table, derived via immunoSEQ multiplex PCR, lists solely in-frame clones and lacks some. The sample holds about 190,000 clones, roughly 90% seen once. Source material: peripheral blood. Receptors originate from a man aged 35-49 years with acute or convalescent COVID-19.

The chain is built from TRBV6-4 and TRBJ2-1, with 11 bases lining up with TRBD2. This CDR3 comprises 16 residues. Germline V CDR1 and CDR2: MRHNA, SNTAGT. The ends lost 5 bases at V and 2 bases at J; junction bases unmatched: 5. For the CDR3, the DNA is TGTGCCAGCAGTACCGGGACTAGCGGAGCCTACAATGAGCAGTTCTTC. Amino acid sequence: CASSTGTSGAYNEQFF.

The gene calls are TRBV9 and TRBJ2-7; D is uncertain. Trimming pared 0 bases from V and 4 bases from J, leaving 11 bases between. This CDR3 has 14 amino acids. Germline V gene sequence: CDR1 SGDLS, CDR2 YYNGEE. CDR3 amino acids: CASSVDPHYYEQYF. CDR3 DNA: TGTGCCAGCAGCGTAGATCCTCACTATTACGAGCAGTACTTC.

This chain uses TRBV5-4 with TRBJ2-3, with 7 nucleotides matching TRBD2. CDR1 and CDR2 from the germline V gene are SGHNT and YYREEE (reference sequence). The CDR3 is made up of 16 amino acids. The V gene end was trimmed by 1 base and the J gene end by 3 bases; junction bases not matched to a gene: 8. The CDR3 DNA reads as TGTGCCAGCAGCTTGTTGAATGGGGGGGGGACAGATACGCAGTATTTT. This translates into CASSLLNGGGTDTQYF. The whole variable domain, remainder taken from reference TRBV5-4 and TRBJ2-3, is ETGVTQSPTHLIKTRGQQVTLRCSSQSGHNTVSWYQQALGQGPQFIFQYYREEENGRGNFPPRFSGLQFPNYSSELNVNALELDDSALYLCASSLLNGGGTDTQYFGPGTRLTVL.

The rearrangement joins TRBV2 to TRBJ1-5; 8 bases fit TRBD1. The germline V gene encodes CDR1 SNHLY and CDR2 FYNNEI. V was pared by 4 bases and J by 6 bases, with 8 bases of the junction left unmatched. The CDR3 has 15 amino acids. The CDR3 reads CASSAPTGAGQPQHF. For the CDR3, the DNA is TGTGCCAGCAGTGCCCCGACAGGGGCGGGTCAGCCCCAGCATTTT. Complete variable domain (other parts from reference TRBV2 and TRBJ1-5): EPEVTQTPSHQVTQMGQEVILRCVPISNHLYFYWYRQILGQKVEFLVSFYNNEISEKSEIFDDQFSVERPDGSNFTLKIRSTKLEDSAMYFCASSAPTGAGQPQHFGDGTRLSIL.

The V gene is TRBV10-3, the J gene TRBJ1-1; perhaps TRBD1 as D (6 bases). V lost 4 bases and J 10 bases, leaving 13 bases between the germline ends. The germline V gene encodes CDR1 ENHRY and CDR2 SYGVKD. The CDR3 totals 12 residues. The DNA of the CDR3 is TGTGCCATCAGTGGGAGACAGGAGCGAGCTTTCTTT. Its translation: CAISGRQERAFF.

The V and J genes are TRBV7-2 and TRBJ1-2; D is perhaps TRBD1 (5 bases). Trimming took 5 bases from V and 2 from J, leaving 15 bases between them. CDR3 length equals 15 residues. Germline V gene lookup returns CDR1 SGHTA and CDR2 FQGNSA. The CDR3 region has the DNA TGTGCCAGCAGCCCCCGCCAGGGCTCGAACTATGGCTACACCTTC. This sequence encodes CASSPRQGSNYGYTF.

This chain uses TRBV2 with TRBJ2-3; 8 bases line up with TRBD1. Germline V gene lookup returns CDR1 SNHLY and CDR2 FYNNEI. V was pared by 5 bases and J by 2 bases, with 3 bases of the junction left unmatched. This CDR3 spans 14 amino acids. The CDR3 bases are TGTGCCAGCAGTCAGGACAGGGCCACAGATACGCAGTATTTT. It yields the protein CASSQDRATDTQYF.

This clone has only a few counts. The CDR3 region is CASNDRGNTEAFF. The CDR3 nucleotides read TGTGCCAGTAACGACAGGGGGAACACTGAAGCTTTCTTT. The chain combines TRBV19 with TRBJ1-1, with 8 bases identical to TRBD1. V dropped 7 bases and J dropped 1; count of bases not matched to a gene: 2. From germline, CDR1 is LNHDA and CDR2 SQIVND (reference sequence). This CDR3 spans 13 amino acids.

V gene TRBV2 combines with J gene TRBJ2-5; 8 positions match TRBD2. Per the germline V gene, CDR1 is SNHLY and CDR2 is FYNNEI. The CDR3 length is 13 residues. V trimming: 10 bases; J trimming: 2 bases; junction bases outside the gene matches: 6. The CDR3 nucleotides read TGTGCCACGATAGCGGGGAATCAAGAGACCCAGTACTTC. As protein: CATIAGNQETQYF.

The chain carries TRBV30 and TRBJ2-1, with 12 nucleotides matching TRBD2. Losses at the gene ends were 1 base for V and 2 bases for J; bases not matched to a gene: 12. CDR3 length: 19 amino acids. Per germline, CDR1 GTSNPN and CDR2 SVGIG (reference sequence). The CDR3 sequence: CAWSGAASGGAGAYNEQFF. The CDR3, as DNA: TGTGCCTGGAGTGGGGCGGCTAGCGGGGGGGCTGGGGCCTACAATGAGCAGTTCTTC.

This clone was detected only once. The rearrangement joins TRBV20-1 to TRBJ1-1; D not certain. Germline V gene sequence: CDR1 DFQATT, CDR2 SNEGSKA (reference sequence). This CDR3 region has 13 residues. The V end lost 3 bases, the J end lost 4 bases, and 12 bases lay between the germline ends. The CDR3 region has the DNA TGCAGTGCTAGTTCCGGGTTCAGCACTGAAGCTTTCTTT. The encoded protein is CSASSGFSTEAFF.

This chain joins TRBV19 and TRBJ1-1, with 10 bases fitting TRBD1. Trimming cost V 5 bases and J 1 base; bases outside gene matches: 4. The germline V gene has CDR1 LNHDA and CDR2 SQIVND (reference sequence). This CDR3 region has 15 residues. CDR3 sequence: CASSADRGRNTEAFF. CDR3 coding DNA: TGTGCCAGTAGTGCGGACAGGGGGAGGAACACTGAAGCTTTCTTT.

The rearrangement uses TRBV2 and TRBJ1-2; a weak D match, TRBD1 (5 bases). In germline, CDR1 is SNHLY, CDR2 FYNNEI. This CDR3 is 12 amino acids long. The V gene lost 6 bases and the J gene lost 4 bases, with 9 bases spanning the gap. CDR3 DNA sequence: TGTGCCAGCAGGGAGACAGTCTATGGCTACACCTTC. Its translation: CASRETVYGYTF.

The V call is TRBV18, the J call TRBJ1-2; TRBD1 agrees at 9 bases. With 3 bases clipped from V and 2 bases from J, the junction kept 1 base outside the gene matches. CDR3 size: 14 residues. Germline values: CDR1 KGHSH, CDR2 LQKENI. CDR3 in DNA: TGTGCCAGCTCACCGGACAGGGGAAACTATGGCTACACCTTC. As protein: CASSPDRGNYGYTF.

This sequence joins TRBV7-9 and TRBJ1-1; tentatively, D is TRBD1 (5 bases). The V end lost 1 base, the J end lost 8 bases, and 11 bases lay between the germline ends. The CDR3 totals 13 residues. Germline-derived CDR1 and CDR2 are SEHNR and FQNEAQ (reference sequence). The DNA for the CDR3 is TGTGCCAGCAGCTTAGGGTACAGGAACGAAGCTTTCTTT. It is translated as CASSLGYRNEAFF.

The chain joins TRBV7-2 to TRBJ1-5; the D gene is possibly TRBD1 (6 bases). The germline gives CDR1 SGHTA, CDR2 FQGNSA. The V end lost 0 bases, the J end lost 4 bases, and 13 bases lay between the germline ends. The CDR3 spans 16 residues. DNA for the CDR3: TGTGCCAGCAGCTTAGCGATACCAGGGGCGAATCAGCCCCAGCATTTT. It codes for CASSLAIPGANQPQHF.

This chain uses TRBV2 with TRBJ2-1; 8 bases map to TRBD2. CDR1 is SNHLY and CDR2 is FYNNEI in the germline V gene. The length of the CDR3 is 15 residues. The V gene end was trimmed by 6 bases and the J gene end by 0 bases; junction bases not matched to a gene: 4. The CDR3 sequence: CASRQGTSSYNEQFF. The CDR3 nucleotides read TGTGCCAGCAGGCAAGGGACTAGCTCCTACAATGAGCAGTTCTTC.

The CDR3 sequence: CATSVLAGGMDTGELFF. The CDR3 bases are TGTGCCACCAGTGTACTAGCGGGGGGTATGGACACCGGGGAGCTGTTTTTT. The chain carries TRBV24-1 and TRBJ2-2; TRBD2 matches 12 bases. Germline CDR1 and CDR2: KGHDR and SFDVKD. J was trimmed by 3 bases and V by 5 bases; bases with no gene match: 6. This CDR3 spans 17 amino acids.

The chain couples TRBV6-5 to TRBJ2-7, with D tentatively TRBD1 (6 bases). Germline CDR1 and CDR2: MNHEY and SVGAGI. V was clipped by 4 bases and J by 2 bases, with 12 bases between them. The CDR3 covers 14 residues. The CDR3 DNA is TGTGCCAGCAGTTCAACAGGGCTACCCTACGAGCAGTACTTC. Translated, it gives CASSSTGLPYEQYF.

This chain connects TRBV7-3 to TRBJ2-5; 7 nucleotides agree with TRBD2. Germline CDR1 and CDR2: SGHTA and FQGTGA. The CDR3 is 14 amino acids. With V trimmed by 0 bases and J by 4 bases, 2 bases remained unmatched. This CDR3 reads CASSLTSGGETQYF. CDR3 in DNA: TGTGCCAGCAGCTTAACCTCGGGGGGAGAGACCCAGTACTTC. Combining the CDR3 with reference TRBV7-3 and TRBJ2-5 gives the whole variable domain GAGVSQTPSNKVTEKGKYVELRCDPISGHTALYWYRQSLGQGPEFLIYFQGTGAADDSGLPNDRFFAVRPEGSVSTLKIQRTERGDSAVYLCASSLTSGGETQYFGPGTRLLVL.

The chain has TRBV10-3 and TRBJ1-1, with D maybe TRBD1 (6 bases). The CDR3 is made up of 14 amino acids. Deletions cut 6 bases from V and 2 bases from J, with 13 bases between. Looked up from germline, CDR1 is ENHRY and CDR2 is SYGVKD. The CDR3 DNA sequence: TGTGCCATCAGCGAACAGGGACCTAACACTGAAGCTTTCTTT. Amino acid sequence: CAISEQGPNTEAFF.

The gene calls are TRBV27 and TRBJ2-1; 8 bases are shared with TRBD2. The CDR3 length is 15 residues. Germline lookup yields CDR1 MNHEY and CDR2 SMNVEV (reference sequence). Germline trimming cut 1 base from V and 4 bases from J; bases unmatched to any gene: 3. Written as DNA, the CDR3 is TGTGCCAGCAGTTTATTTAGCGGGGTTTACAATGAGCAGTTCTTC. It is translated as CASSLFSGVYNEQFF.

The chain combines TRBV24-1 with TRBJ2-1; 9 bases map to TRBD2. The CDR3 length is 15 residues. The germline V gene has CDR1 KGHDR and CDR2 SFDVKD. V trimming: 4 bases; J trimming: 4 bases; junction bases outside the gene matches: 4. CDR3 sequence: CATSDPSGDYNEQFF. CDR3 DNA: TGTGCCACCAGTGACCCTAGCGGGGATTACAATGAGCAGTTCTTC.

V gene TRBV19 combines with J gene TRBJ1-4, with D maybe TRBD1 (5 bases). This CDR3 has 14 residues. Germline assignment: CDR1 LNHDA and CDR2 SQIVND (reference sequence). The germline V and J ends were trimmed by 11 bases and 7 bases, with 20 bases remaining between them. The CDR3 region has the DNA TGTGCCTCATCCCGGGGGGGGGAAGCTGAAAAACTGTTTTTT. Translated: CASSRGGEAEKLFF.

V and J are TRBV3-1 (or the pseudogene TRBV3-2) and TRBJ2-4; D gene ambiguous. CDR3 length: 13 amino acids. In germline, CDR1 is LGHDT, CDR2 YNNKEL (reference sequence). Trimming left V 7 bases short and J 6 bases short, with 13 bases between. The CDR3 is CASTDIGPNIQYF. CDR3 DNA sequence: TGTGCCAGCACCGACATAGGCCCAAACATTCAGTACTTC.

The chain employs TRBV30 and TRBJ1-5; weak D call: TRBD1 (5 bases). This CDR3 region has 14 residues. Per the germline V gene, CDR1 is GTSNPN and CDR2 is SVGIG (reference sequence). The V end was cut by 4 bases, the J end by 6 bases, with 16 bases between. In DNA form, the CDR3 reads TGTGCCTGGACATTCGCAGGGTTGAGTCAGCCCCAGCATTTT. It translates to CAWTFAGLSQPQHF.

DNA of the CDR3: TGTGCCAGCTCATCGGGGTCGGTTCTCACCGGGGAGCTGTTTTTT. This gives the protein CASSSGSVLTGELFF. The V and J genes are TRBV18 and TRBJ2-2; a possible D gene is TRBD2 (5 bases). The CDR3 contains 15 residues. V gave up 5 bases and J gave up 4 bases, with 14 bases separating them. Per germline, CDR1 KGHSH and CDR2 LQKENI.

The sample holds a few counts of this clone. The CDR3 bases are TGCGCCAGCAGTGACCATTCCTCAGGGGGAGATACGCAGTATTTT. Translating gives CASSDHSSGGDTQYF. This chain links TRBV10-1 with TRBJ2-3, with 7 bases fitting TRBD1. Germline CDR1 is WNHNN and CDR2 is SYGVQD (reference sequence). With 3 bases clipped from V and 5 bases from J, the junction kept 8 bases outside the gene matches. The CDR3 sequence is 15 residues long.

V and J are TRBV7-2 and TRBJ2-3, with TRBD1 identical over 7 bases. Germline CDR1 is SGHTA and CDR2 is FQGNSA. This CDR3 is built from 15 residues. After removal of 6 bases from V and 2 bases from J, the junction contained 8 bases not matched to a gene. The CDR3 bases are TGTGCCAGCAGTCCTAGGGGGCAGTTCACAGATACGCAGTATTTT. This translates into CASSPRGQFTDTQYF.